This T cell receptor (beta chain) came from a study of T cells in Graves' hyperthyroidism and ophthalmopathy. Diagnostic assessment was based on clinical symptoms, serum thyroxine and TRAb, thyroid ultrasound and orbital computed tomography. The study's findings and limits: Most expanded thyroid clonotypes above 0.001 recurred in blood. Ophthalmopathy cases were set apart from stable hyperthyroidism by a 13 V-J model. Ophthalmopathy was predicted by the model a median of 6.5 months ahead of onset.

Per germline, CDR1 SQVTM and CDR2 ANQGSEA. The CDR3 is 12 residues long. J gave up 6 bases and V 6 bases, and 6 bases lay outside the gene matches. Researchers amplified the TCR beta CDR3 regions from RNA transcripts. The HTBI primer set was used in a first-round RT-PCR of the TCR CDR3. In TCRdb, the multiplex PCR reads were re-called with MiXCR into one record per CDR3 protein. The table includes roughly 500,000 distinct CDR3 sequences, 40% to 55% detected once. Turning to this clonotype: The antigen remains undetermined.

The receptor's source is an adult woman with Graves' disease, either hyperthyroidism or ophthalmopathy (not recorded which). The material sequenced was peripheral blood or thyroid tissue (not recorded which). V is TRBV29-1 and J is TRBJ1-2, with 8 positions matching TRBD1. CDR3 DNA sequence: TGCAGCGTGGGAGGACAGGGACATGGCTACACCTTC. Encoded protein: CSVGGQGHGYTF.